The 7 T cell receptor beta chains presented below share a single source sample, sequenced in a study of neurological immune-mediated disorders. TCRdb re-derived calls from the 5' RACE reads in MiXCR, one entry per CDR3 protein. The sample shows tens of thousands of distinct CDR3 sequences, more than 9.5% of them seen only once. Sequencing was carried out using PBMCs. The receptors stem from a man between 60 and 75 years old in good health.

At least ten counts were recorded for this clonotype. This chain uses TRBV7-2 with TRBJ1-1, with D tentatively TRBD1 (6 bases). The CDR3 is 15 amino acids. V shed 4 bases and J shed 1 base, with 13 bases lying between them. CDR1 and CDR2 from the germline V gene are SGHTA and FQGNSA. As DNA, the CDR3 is TGTGCCAGCAGCTCGACCGACAGGAGGAACACTGAAGCTTTCTTT. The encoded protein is CASSSTDRRNTEAFF.

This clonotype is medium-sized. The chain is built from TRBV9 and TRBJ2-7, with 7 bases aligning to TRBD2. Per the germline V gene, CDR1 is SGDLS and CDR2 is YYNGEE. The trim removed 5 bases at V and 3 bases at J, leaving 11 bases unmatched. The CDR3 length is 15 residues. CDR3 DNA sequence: TGTGCCAGCAGTGGGGATTGGGACTACGACTACGAGCAGTACTTC. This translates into CASSGDWDYDYEQYF.

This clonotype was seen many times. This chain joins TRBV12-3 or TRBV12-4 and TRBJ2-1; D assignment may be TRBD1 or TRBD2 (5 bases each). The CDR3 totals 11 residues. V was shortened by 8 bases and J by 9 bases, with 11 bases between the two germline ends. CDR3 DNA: TGTGCCAGCCGGGTTGGGGGTGAGCAGTTCTTC. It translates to CASRVGGEQFF.

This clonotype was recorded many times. DNA of the CDR3: TGTGCCAGCAGCCAACAAGCGGGGGGCCAAGAGACCCAGTACTTC. Residues: CASSQQAGGQETQYF. The genes are TRBV7-2 and TRBJ2-5, with 9 bases identical to TRBD2. Germline trimming cut 5 bases from V and 1 base from J; bases unmatched to any gene: 5. The CDR3 loop spans 15 amino acids. From germline, CDR1 is SGHTA and CDR2 FQGNSA.

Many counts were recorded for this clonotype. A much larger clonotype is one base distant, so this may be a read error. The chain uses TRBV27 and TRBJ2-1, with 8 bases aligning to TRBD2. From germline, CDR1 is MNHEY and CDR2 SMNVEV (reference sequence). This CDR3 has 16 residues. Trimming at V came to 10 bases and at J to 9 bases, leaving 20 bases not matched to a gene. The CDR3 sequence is CANIGASGGPRGEQFF. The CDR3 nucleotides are TGTGCCAACATCGGAGCCAGCGGGGGCCCACGGGGTGAGCAGTTCTTC.

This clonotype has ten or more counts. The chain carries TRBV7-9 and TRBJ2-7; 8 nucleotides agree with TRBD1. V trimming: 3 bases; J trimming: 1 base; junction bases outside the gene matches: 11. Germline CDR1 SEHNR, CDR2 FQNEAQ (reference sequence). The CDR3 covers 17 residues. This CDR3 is CASSLTGARPKSYEQYF. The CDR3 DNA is TGTGCCAGCAGCTTGACAGGGGCCCGACCCAAATCCTACGAGCAGTACTTC.

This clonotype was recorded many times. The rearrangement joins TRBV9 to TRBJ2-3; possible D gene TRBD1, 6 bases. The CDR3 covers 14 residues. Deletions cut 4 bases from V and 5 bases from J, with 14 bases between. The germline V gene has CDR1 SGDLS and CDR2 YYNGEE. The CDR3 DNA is TGTGCCAGCAGCACCGAAGGGGGTGGAGATACGCAGTATTTT. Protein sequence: CASSTEGGGDTQYF.